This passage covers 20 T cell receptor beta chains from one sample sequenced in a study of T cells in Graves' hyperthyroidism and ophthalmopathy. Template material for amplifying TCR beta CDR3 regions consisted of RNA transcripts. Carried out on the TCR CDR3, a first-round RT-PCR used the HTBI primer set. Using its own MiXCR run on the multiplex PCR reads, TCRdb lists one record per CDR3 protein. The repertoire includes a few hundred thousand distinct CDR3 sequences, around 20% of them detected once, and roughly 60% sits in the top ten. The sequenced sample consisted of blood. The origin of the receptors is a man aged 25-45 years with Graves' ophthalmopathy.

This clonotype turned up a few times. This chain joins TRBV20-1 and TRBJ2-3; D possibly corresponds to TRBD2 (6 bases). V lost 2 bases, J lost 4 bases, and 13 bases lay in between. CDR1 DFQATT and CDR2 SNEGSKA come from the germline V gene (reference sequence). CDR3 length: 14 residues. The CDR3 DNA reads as TGCAGTGCTAGACGGGGGATCGAACCAGATACGCAGTATTTT. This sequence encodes CSARRGIEPDTQYF.

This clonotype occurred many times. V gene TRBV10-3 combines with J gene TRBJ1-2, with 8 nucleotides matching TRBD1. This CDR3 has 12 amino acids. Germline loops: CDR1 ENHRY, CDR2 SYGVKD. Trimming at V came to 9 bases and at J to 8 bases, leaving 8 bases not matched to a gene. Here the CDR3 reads CAIQGDWQGYTF. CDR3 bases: TGTGCCATACAGGGGGATTGGCAAGGCTACACCTTC.

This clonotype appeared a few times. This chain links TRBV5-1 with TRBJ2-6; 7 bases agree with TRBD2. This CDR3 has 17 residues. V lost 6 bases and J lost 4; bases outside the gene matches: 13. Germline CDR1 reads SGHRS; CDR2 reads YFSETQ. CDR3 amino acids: CASKLSGMRGGANVLTF. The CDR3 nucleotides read TGCGCCAGCAAACTTTCCGGGATGCGGGGGGGGGCCAACGTCCTGACTTTC.

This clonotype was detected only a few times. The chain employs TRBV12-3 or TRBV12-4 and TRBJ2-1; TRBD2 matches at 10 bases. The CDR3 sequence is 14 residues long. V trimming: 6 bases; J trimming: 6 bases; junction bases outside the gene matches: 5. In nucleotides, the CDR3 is TGTGCCAGCAGGCTAGCGGGAGAGAGCAATGAGCAGTTCTTC. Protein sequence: CASRLAGESNEQFF.

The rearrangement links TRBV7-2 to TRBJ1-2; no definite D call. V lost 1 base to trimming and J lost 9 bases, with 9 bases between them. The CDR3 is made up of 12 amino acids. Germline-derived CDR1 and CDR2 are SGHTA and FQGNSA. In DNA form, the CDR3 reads TGTGCCAGCAGCTTAGACACCATGCGCTACACCTTC. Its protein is CASSLDTMRYTF.

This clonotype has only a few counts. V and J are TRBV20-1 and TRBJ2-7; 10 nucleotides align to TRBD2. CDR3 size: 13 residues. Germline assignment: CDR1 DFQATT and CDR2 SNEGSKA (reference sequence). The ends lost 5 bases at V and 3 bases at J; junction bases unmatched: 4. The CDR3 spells CSAGLAGVYEQYF. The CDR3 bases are TGCAGTGCTGGTCTAGCGGGGGTCTACGAGCAGTACTTC.

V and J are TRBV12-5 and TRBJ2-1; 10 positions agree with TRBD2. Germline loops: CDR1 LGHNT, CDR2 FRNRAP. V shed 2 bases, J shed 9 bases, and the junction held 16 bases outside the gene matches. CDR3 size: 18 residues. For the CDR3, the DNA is TGTGCTAGTGGTTTGCTCCCCTTAGCGGGAGGCCGCCCGACTGAGCAGTTCTTC. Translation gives CASGLLPLAGGRPTEQFF.

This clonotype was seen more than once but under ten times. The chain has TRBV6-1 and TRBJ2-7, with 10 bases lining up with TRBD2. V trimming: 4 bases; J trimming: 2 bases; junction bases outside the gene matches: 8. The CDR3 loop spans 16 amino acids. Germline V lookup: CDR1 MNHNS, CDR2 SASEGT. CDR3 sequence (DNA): TGTGCCAGCAGTGCAGGACTAGCGGCCGGGCCCTACGAGCAGTACTTC. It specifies CASSAGLAAGPYEQYF.

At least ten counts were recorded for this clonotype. The CDR3 sequence: CASGGQGIEQYF. CDR3 in DNA: TGTGCCAGCGGGGGACAGGGGATCGAGCAGTACTTC. The chain uses TRBV3-1 and TRBJ2-7, with TRBD1 matching 10 bases. This CDR3 has 12 amino acids. Germline V gene lookup returns CDR1 LGHDT and CDR2 YNNKEL (reference sequence). J gave up 6 bases and V 8 bases, and 4 bases lay outside the gene matches.

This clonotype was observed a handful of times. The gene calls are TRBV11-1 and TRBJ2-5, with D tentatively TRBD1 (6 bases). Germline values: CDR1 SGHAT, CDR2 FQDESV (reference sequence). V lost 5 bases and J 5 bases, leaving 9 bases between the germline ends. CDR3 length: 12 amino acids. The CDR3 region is CASSTGLETQYF. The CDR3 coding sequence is TGTGCCAGCAGCACAGGGCTTGAGACCCAGTACTTC.

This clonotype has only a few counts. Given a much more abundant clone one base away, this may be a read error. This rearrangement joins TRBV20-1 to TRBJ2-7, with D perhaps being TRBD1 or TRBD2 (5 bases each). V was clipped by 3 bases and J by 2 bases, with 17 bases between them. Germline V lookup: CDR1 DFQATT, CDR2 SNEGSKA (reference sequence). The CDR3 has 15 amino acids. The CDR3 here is CSARLFGGPPYEQYF. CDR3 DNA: TGCAGTGCTAGGCTGTTTGGGGGACCCCCCTACGAGCAGTACTTC.

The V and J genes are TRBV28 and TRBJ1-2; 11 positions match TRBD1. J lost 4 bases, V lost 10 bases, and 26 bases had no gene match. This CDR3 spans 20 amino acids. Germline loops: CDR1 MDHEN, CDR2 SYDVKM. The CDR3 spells CATSTGTGGHDRRVGYGYTF. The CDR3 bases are TGTGCCACTTCCACCGGGACAGGGGGTCACGACAGGCGGGTCGGCTATGGCTACACCTTC.

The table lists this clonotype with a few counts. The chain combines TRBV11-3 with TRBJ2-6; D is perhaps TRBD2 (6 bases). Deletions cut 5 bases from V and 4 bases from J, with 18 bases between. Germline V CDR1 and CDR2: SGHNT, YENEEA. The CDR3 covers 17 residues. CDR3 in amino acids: CASSNRDSQEGANVLTF. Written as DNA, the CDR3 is TGTGCCAGCAGCAACCGGGACTCTCAGGAGGGGGCCAACGTCCTGACTTTC.

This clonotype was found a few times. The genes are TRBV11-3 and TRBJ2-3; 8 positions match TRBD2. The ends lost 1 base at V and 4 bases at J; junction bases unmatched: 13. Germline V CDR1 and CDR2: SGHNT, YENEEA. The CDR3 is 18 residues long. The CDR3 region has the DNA TGTGCCAGCAGCTTAGCTGGGAGGACTAGCCGAGAACCAGATACGCAGTATTTT. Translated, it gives CASSLAGRTSREPDTQYF.

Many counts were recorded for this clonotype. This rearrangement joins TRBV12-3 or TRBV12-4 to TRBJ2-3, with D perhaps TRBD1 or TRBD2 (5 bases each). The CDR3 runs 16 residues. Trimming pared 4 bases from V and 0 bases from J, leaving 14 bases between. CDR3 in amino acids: CASSSQSGGSTDTQYF. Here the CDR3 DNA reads TGTGCCAGCAGTTCACAAAGTGGGGGTAGCACAGATACGCAGTATTTT.

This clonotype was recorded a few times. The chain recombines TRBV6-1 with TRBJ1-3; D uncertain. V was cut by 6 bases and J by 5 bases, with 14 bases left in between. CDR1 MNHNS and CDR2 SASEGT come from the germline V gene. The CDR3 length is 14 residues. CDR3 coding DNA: TGTGCCAGCAGGTCAATAACCGGGAGAAACACCATATATTTT. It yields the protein CASRSITGRNTIYF.

The CDR3 is CSARDSAGATETQYF. In DNA, the CDR3 is TGCAGTGCTAGAGATTCAGCGGGAGCGACGGAGACCCAGTACTTC. The chain combines TRBV20-1 with TRBJ2-5; 8 nucleotides match TRBD2. Germline CDR1 is DFQATT and CDR2 is SNEGSKA (reference sequence). The CDR3 contains 15 residues. The trim removed 0 bases at V and 5 bases at J, leaving 8 bases unmatched.

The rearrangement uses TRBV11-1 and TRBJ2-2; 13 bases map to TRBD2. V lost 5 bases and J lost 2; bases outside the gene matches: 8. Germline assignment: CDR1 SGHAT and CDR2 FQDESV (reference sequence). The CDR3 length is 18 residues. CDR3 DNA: TGTGCCAGCAGCCAAAGGACTAGCGGGAGTGACAACACCGGGGAGCTGTTTTTT. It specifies CASSQRTSGSDNTGELFF.

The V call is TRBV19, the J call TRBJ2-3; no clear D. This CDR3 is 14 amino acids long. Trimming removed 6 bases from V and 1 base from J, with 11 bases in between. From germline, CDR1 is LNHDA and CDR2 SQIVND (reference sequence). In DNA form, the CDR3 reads TGTGCCAGTAGGCAGTTCGTAGGCACAGATACGCAGTATTTT. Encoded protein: CASRQFVGTDTQYF. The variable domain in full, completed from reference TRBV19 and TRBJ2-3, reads DGGITQSPKYLFRKEGQNVTLSCEQNLNHDAMYWYRQDPGQGLRLIYYSQIVNDFQKGDIAEGYSVSREKKESFPLTVTSAQKNPTAFYLCASRQFVGTDTQYFGPGTRLTVL.

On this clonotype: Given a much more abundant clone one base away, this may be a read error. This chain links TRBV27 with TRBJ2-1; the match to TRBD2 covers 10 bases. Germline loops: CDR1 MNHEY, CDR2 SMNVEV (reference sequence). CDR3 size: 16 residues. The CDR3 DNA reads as TGTGCCAGCAGTTCCCCTAGCGGGAGTAGGTACAGTGAGCAGTTCTTC. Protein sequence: CASSSPSGSRYSEQFF.